The 23 T cell receptor beta chains reported below all come from one sample, sequenced in a study of T cells after yellow fever vaccination. TCRdb itself ran the 5' RACE reads through MiXCR, one entry per CDR3 protein. The table lists 110,000 or so distinct CDR3 sequences, about 7% of them singletons. The material was CD4+ T cells sorted from PBMCs, obtained about 41 days after the first yellow fever vaccination. The receptors were gathered from a man aged 18 to 35 who received the YFV17D yellow fever vaccine.

This clonotype has ten or more counts. The chain couples TRBV5-1 to TRBJ1-1, with D possibly matching TRBD1 (5 bases). Germline CDR1 and CDR2: SGHRS and YFSETQ. This CDR3 contains 12 residues. The V end was cut by 7 bases, the J end by 5 bases, with 12 bases between. CDR3 residues: CASGAGETEAFF. For the CDR3, the DNA is TGCGCCAGCGGTGCGGGGGAAACTGAAGCTTTCTTT.

Regarding this clonotype: One end of the junction fails to match germline, which may point to a read error. This rearrangement joins TRBV14 to TRBJ1-1; 9 nucleotides line up with TRBD1. The length of the CDR3 is 11 residues. Per the germline V gene, CDR1 is SGHDN and CDR2 is FVKESK. The CDR3 region has the DNA TGTGCCAGCAGCCGGGACAGGGAGTCCGTCTTT. Its translation: CASSRDRESVF. Full variable domain (rest looked up from reference TRBV14 and TRBJ1-1): EAGVTQFPSHSVIEKGQTVTLRCDPISGHDNLYWYRRVMGKEIKFLLHFVKESKQDESGMPNNRFLAERTGGTYSTLKVQPAELEDSGVYFCASSRDRESVFGQGTRLTVV.

This clonotype was seen repeatedly, ten times or more. The CDR3 region is CASSQLTSGEETQYF. The DNA for the CDR3 is TGCGCCAGCAGCCAACTGACTAGCGGGGAAGAGACCCAGTACTTC. The rearrangement uses TRBV4-1 and TRBJ2-5; 11 bases map to TRBD2. V lost 2 bases, J lost 3 bases, and 2 bases stayed unmatched. The CDR3 length is 15 residues. Germline CDR1 and CDR2: MGHRA and YSYEKL.

This clonotype was seen at least ten times. The V and J genes are TRBV5-1 and TRBJ2-2; D gene ambiguous. Looked up from germline, CDR1 is SGHRS and CDR2 is YFSETQ. The CDR3 runs to 16 residues. V shed 2 bases and J shed 1 base, with 12 bases lying between them. The CDR3 coding sequence is TGCGCCAGCAGCTTAGGGCCCCGGGTGAACACCGGGGAGCTGTTTTTT. Amino acid sequence: CASSLGPRVNTGELFF. Combining the CDR3 with reference TRBV5-1 and TRBJ2-2 gives the whole variable domain KAGVTQTPRYLIKTRGQQVTLSCSPISGHRSVSWYQQTPGQGLQFLFEYFSETQRNKGNFPGRFSGRQFSNSRSEMNVSTLELGDSALYLCASSLGPRVNTGELFFGEGSRLTVL.

This clonotype was recorded many times. The chain couples TRBV7-2 to TRBJ1-1, with D perhaps TRBD1 (6 bases). From germline, CDR1 is SGHTA and CDR2 FQGNSA. This CDR3 is built from 15 residues. Trimming took 5 bases from V and 3 from J, leaving 16 bases between them. CDR3 nucleotides: TGTGCCAGCAGCCCCCAATGGGGGCCTGACACTGAAGCTTTCTTT. Translating gives CASSPQWGPDTEAFF.

A remark on this clonotype: A single base separates this from a much larger clone, so it may be a read error. V usage is TRBV5-1 and J usage is TRBJ2-3; D perhaps matches TRBD2 (6 bases). The CDR3 runs 14 residues. V dropped 5 bases and J dropped 5 bases, with 15 bases sitting between them. The germline V gene has CDR1 SGHRS and CDR2 YFSETQ. This chain's CDR3 is CASRFMAGRDTQYF. The CDR3 nucleotides read TGCGCCAGCAGATTTATGGCGGGGAGAGATACGCAGTATTTT.

This clonotype has ten or more counts. The V gene is TRBV5-1, the J gene TRBJ1-6; tentative D call: TRBD1 (5 bases). This CDR3 contains 17 residues. The germline V gene encodes CDR1 SGHRS and CDR2 YFSETQ. Trimming cost V 0 bases and J 7 bases, with 17 bases left between them. CDR3: CASSLVGGRETNSPLHF. CDR3 nucleotides: TGCGCCAGCAGCTTGGTCGGGGGACGGGAGACAAATTCACCCCTCCACTTT.

At least ten counts were recorded for this clonotype. This chain uses TRBV6-1 with TRBJ1-2; 9 bases agree with TRBD1. The ends lost 1 base at V and 6 bases at J; junction bases unmatched: 3. The germline V gene encodes CDR1 MNHNS and CDR2 SASEGT. The CDR3 has 14 residues. The CDR3 reads CASSEVTGGDGYTF. The DNA of the CDR3 is TGTGCCAGCAGTGAAGTTACAGGGGGCGATGGCTACACCTTC.

This clonotype was picked up many times. A read error may account for a junction end that differs from germline. The rearrangement joins TRBV20-1 to TRBJ2-3, with TRBD2 as a possible D gene (5 bases). Germline CDR1 and CDR2: DFQATT and SNEGSKA (reference sequence). This CDR3 is 17 amino acids long. The CDR3 DNA is TGCTGTGCTAGAAGTCCAGGATTCAAGGGAGGCACAGATACGCAGTATTTT. Its protein product is CCARSPGFKGGTDTQYF.

J is TRBJ2-3 and V is TRBV9; 13 bases fit TRBD2. V was clipped by 0 bases and J by 6 bases; unmatched bases: 7. Germline V gives CDR1 SGDLS, CDR2 YYNGEE. This CDR3 comprises 17 residues. The CDR3 here is CASSVGGLAGRGDTQYF. Here the CDR3 DNA reads TGTGCCAGCAGCGTAGGGGGACTAGCGGGGCGTGGGGATACGCAGTATTTT.

For this clonotype: A much larger clone lies a single base off, so this may be a read error. The chain carries TRBV5-1 and TRBJ2-1; TRBD2 matches 10 bases. Germline lookup yields CDR1 SGHRS and CDR2 YFSETQ. The CDR3 spans 15 residues. The CDR3 nucleotides are TGCGCCAGCAGCCAACTAGCGGGGAGTTACATTGAGCAGTTCTTC. This codes for CASSQLAGSYIEQFF. Based on the CDR3 plus reference TRBV5-1 and TRBJ2-1, the full variable domain is KAGVTQTPRYLIKTRGQQVTLSCSPISGHRSVSWYQQTPGQGLQFLFEYFSETQRNKGNFPGRFSGRQFSNSRSEMNVSTLELGDSALYLCASSQLAGSYIEQFFGPGTRLTVL.

This clonotype was observed many times. The chain combines TRBV3-1 with TRBJ2-7; 9 bases fit TRBD2. V was clipped by 4 bases and J by 5 bases; unmatched bases: 9. Germline values: CDR1 LGHDT, CDR2 YNNKEL (reference sequence). The CDR3 runs 15 residues. The CDR3 DNA reads TGTGCCAGCAGCCTTTTGGCGGGGGGGGGCCACGAGCAGTACTTC. Translated, it gives CASSLLAGGGHEQYF.

This clonotype was observed many times. The chain recombines TRBV10-3 with TRBJ1-6, with 8 positions matching TRBD1. The germline gives CDR1 ENHRY, CDR2 SYGVKD. The CDR3 spans 17 residues. The V segment lost 6 bases and the J segment 9 bases; nucleotides outside the gene matches: 16. CDR3 region: CAIRGSQTGGTSSPLHF. The CDR3 DNA reads TGTGCCATCAGGGGTTCCCAAACAGGGGGAACAAGTTCACCCCTCCACTTT.

The chain employs TRBV4-1 and TRBJ1-6; tentatively, D is TRBD1 (6 bases). Looked up from germline, CDR1 is MGHRA and CDR2 is YSYEKL. CDR3 size: 16 residues. Between the trimmed V and J ends, which lost 4 bases and 5 bases, there was a span of 15 bases. CDR3 in amino acids: CASSRQRTVDNSPLHF. Here the CDR3 DNA reads TGCGCCAGCAGCCGCCAGCGGACAGTTGATAATTCACCCCTCCACTTT.

Of note for this clonotype: A clone one base away is much larger, so this may be a read error. The rearrangement links TRBV20-1 to TRBJ2-3; 7 bases are shared with TRBD1. In germline, CDR1 is DFQATT, CDR2 SNEGSKA (reference sequence). The CDR3 extends over 15 amino acids. The junction had 10 bases not matched to a gene; V was cut back by 1 base and J by 6 bases. DNA of the CDR3: TGCAGTGCTAGAGGGCGGACAGGAGACCGGGATACGCAGTATTTT. This codes for CSARGRTGDRDTQYF.

For this clonotype: Possible read error: a much larger clone is one base away. V and J are TRBV20-1 and TRBJ2-7; 9 bases map to TRBD2. The CDR3 loop spans 13 amino acids. The germline V gene encodes CDR1 DFQATT and CDR2 SNEGSKA (reference sequence). CDR3 DNA: TGCAACTGGCGGGGGGGACTAGTTGGCGAGCAGTACGTC. This gives the protein CNWRGGLVGEQYV.

This clonotype appeared many times. The genes are TRBV5-1 and TRBJ2-3; the match to TRBD2 covers 8 bases. Germline trimming cut 6 bases from V and 1 base from J; bases unmatched to any gene: 10. CDR3 size: 16 residues. CDR1 is SGHRS, CDR2 YFSETQ, per germline. CDR3 in amino acids: CASMDPTRGGTDTQYF. CDR3 in DNA: TGCGCCAGCATGGACCCTACGCGGGGGGGCACAGATACGCAGTATTTT.

At least ten counts were recorded for this clonotype. The chain links TRBV7-2 to TRBJ2-4; unclear D gene. There are 15 residues in the CDR3. V lost 0 bases and J lost 0, with 6 bases in between. CDR1 SGHTA and CDR2 FQGNSA come from the germline V gene. The CDR3 sequence: CASSLARTAKNIQYF. The CDR3 nucleotides are TGTGCCAGCAGCTTAGCGAGGACAGCCAAAAACATTCAGTACTTC.

Many counts were recorded for this clonotype. The chain combines TRBV7-8 with TRBJ2-7, with TRBD1 identical over 7 bases. Trimming at V came to 5 bases and at J to 6 bases, leaving 7 bases not matched to a gene. The CDR3 loop spans 13 amino acids. CDR1 and CDR2 from the germline V gene are SGHVS and FQNEAQ. The CDR3 coding sequence is TGTGCCAGCAGCCCGCGATACAGGGGCGAGCAGTACTTC. This encodes CASSPRYRGEQYF.

The sample holds many counts of this clonotype. The chain uses TRBV6-5 and TRBJ1-1; no firm D call. Trimming removed 4 bases from V and 0 bases from J, with 6 bases in between. Germline V gene data show CDR1 as MNHEY and CDR2 as SVGAGI. CDR3 size: 13 residues. The CDR3 is CASSSTLNTEAFF. In nucleotides, the CDR3 is TGTGCCAGCAGTTCAACACTGAACACTGAAGCTTTCTTT.

This clonotype was counted at least ten times. This chain connects TRBV5-1 to TRBJ1-4, with D unclear. This CDR3 contains 12 residues. V was cut by 5 bases and J by 4 bases, with 6 bases left in between. Germline lookup yields CDR1 SGHRS and CDR2 YFSETQ. CDR3 bases: TGCGCCAGCAGATGGGATAATGAAAAACTGTTTTTT. The encoded protein is CASRWDNEKLFF.

This clonotype was counted many times. This chain joins TRBV20-1 and TRBJ2-7; D gene ambiguous. Germline CDR1 DFQATT, CDR2 SNEGSKA (reference sequence). Trimming pared 5 bases from V and 1 base from J, leaving 12 bases between. The CDR3 contains 13 residues. Here the CDR3 reads CSAASPLSYEQYF. Here the CDR3 DNA reads TGCAGTGCTGCATCCCCCCTTTCCTACGAGCAGTACTTC.

There are many counts of this clonotype. The chain combines TRBV12-3 or TRBV12-4 with TRBJ2-1, with 8 bases aligning to TRBD1. CDR3 length equals 15 residues. Unmatched junction bases numbered 4, after V lost 3 bases and J lost 3 bases. The CDR3 loop reads CASSFSGTGYNEQFF. The DNA for the CDR3 is TGTGCCAGCAGTTTTTCCGGGACAGGCTACAATGAGCAGTTCTTC.